The sequence of this T cell receptor beta chain was determined in a study of T cell clonotyping in hematopoietic cell transplantation. On this clone itself: What it binds is unknown.

Trimming took off 3 bases at V and 7 bases at J, with 7 bases between the two ends. There are 13 residues in the CDR3. Per germline, CDR1 SEHNR and CDR2 FQNEAQ (reference sequence). Study results and limitations: Broader posttransplant TCR repertoire diversity was predicted by graft donor and pretransplant recipient Inverse Simpson Index values. CD4 and CD8 repertoire contributions could not be separated without sorting.

Repertoires were generated with immunoSEQ multiplex PCR, while TCRdb's copy carries only in-frame clones and drops some. The sample includes 35,000 to 45,000 clones, 90% to 95% of them seen just once. The clonotype comes from a woman between 45 and 65 years old in good health. Some clones in this sample may be carry-over from other donors' samples. The chain uses TRBV7-9 and TRBJ1-6; D is undetermined. Source material: peripheral blood mononuclear cells. The CDR3 DNA reads TGTGCCAGCAGCTTGGGCGGGAATTCACCCCTCCACTTT. Protein sequence: CASSLGGNSPLHF.